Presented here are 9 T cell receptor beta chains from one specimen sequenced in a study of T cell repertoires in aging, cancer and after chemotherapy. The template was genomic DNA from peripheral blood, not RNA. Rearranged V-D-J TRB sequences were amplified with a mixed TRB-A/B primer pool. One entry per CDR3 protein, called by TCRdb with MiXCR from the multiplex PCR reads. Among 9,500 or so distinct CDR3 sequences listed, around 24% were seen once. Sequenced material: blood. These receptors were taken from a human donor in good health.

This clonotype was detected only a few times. The CDR3 here is CASSFWTGAFYEQYF. CDR3 DNA: TGTGCCAGCAGTTTTTGGACAGGGGCTTTCTACGAGCAGTACTTC. V and J are TRBV27 and TRBJ2-7; TRBD1 agrees at 9 bases. Germline V gene data show CDR1 as MNHEY and CDR2 as SMNVEV (reference sequence). CDR3 length equals 15 residues. V lost 3 bases and J lost 3; bases outside the gene matches: 6.

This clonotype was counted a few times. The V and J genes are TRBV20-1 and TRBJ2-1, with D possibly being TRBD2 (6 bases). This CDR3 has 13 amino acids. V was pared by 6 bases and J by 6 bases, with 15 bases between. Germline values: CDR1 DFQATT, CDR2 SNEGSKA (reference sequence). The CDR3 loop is CSAGGVLANEQFF. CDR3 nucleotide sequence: TGCAGTGCCGGCGGGGTCCTAGCCAATGAGCAGTTCTTC.

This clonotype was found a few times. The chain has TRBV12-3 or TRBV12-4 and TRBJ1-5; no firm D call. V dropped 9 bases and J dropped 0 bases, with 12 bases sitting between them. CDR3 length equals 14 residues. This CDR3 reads CASAKVNSNQPQHF. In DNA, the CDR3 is TGTGCCAGTGCGAAGGTGAATAGCAATCAGCCCCAGCATTTT.

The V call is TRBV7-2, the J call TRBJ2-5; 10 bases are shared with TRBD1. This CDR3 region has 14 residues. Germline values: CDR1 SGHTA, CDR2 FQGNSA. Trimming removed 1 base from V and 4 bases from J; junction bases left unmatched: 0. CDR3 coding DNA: TGTGCCAGCAGCTTAGGGACAGGGGGAGAGACCCAGTACTTC. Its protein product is CASSLGTGGETQYF.

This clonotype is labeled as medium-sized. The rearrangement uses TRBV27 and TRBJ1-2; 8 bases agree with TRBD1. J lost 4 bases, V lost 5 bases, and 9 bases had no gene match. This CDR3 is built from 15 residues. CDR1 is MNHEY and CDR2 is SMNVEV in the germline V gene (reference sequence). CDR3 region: CASSENTGTGYGYTF. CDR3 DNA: TGTGCCAGCAGTGAAAACACCGGGACAGGCTATGGCTACACCTTC.

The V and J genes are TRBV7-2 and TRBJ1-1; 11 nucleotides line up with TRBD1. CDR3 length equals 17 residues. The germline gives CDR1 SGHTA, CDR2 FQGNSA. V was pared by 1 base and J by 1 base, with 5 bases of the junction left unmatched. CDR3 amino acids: CASSLGTGTGGNTEAFF. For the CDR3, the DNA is TGTGCCAGCAGCTTAGGGACGGGGACAGGGGGGAACACTGAAGCTTTCTTT.

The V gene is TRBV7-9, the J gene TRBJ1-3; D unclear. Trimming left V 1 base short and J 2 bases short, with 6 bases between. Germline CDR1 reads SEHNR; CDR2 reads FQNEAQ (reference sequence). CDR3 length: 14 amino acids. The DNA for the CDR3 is TGTGCCAGCAGCTTAGGAGGACCTGGAAACACCATATATTTT. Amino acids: CASSLGGPGNTIYF.

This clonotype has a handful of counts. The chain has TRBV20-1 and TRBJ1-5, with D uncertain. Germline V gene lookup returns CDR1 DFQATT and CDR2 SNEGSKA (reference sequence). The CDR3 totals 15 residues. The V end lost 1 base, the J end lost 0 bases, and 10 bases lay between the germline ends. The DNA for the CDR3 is TGCAGTGCTAGAGTCGCTTTACATAGCAATCAGCCCCAGCATTTT. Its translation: CSARVALHSNQPQHF.

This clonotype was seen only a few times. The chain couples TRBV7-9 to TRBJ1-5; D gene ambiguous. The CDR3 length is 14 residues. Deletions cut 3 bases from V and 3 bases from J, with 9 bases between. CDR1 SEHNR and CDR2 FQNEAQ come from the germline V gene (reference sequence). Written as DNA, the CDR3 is TGTGCCAGCAGCTTTTTGGGTTCCAATCAGCCCCAGCATTTT. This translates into CASSFLGSNQPQHF. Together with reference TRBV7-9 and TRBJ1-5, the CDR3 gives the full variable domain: DTGVSQNPRHKITKRGQNVTFRCDPISEHNRLYWYRQTLGQGPEFLTYFQNEAQLEKSRLLSDRFSAERPKGSFSTLEIQRTEQGDSAMYLCASSFLGSNQPQHFGDGTRLSIL.